These 16 T cell receptor beta chains were sequenced from one sample in a study of shared clonotypes between healthy human individuals. Terminally differentiated effector memory CD45RA+ cells were excluded by CCR7 positive selection of CD45RO-negative cells. Measured with immunoSEQ multiplex PCR; TCRdb has only the in-frame clones, and not every one. Seen here are some 2 million clones, about 95% observed once, and the top ten hold 0.95% to 1.5%. Sequenced material: naive CD8+ T cells sorted from blood. These receptors originate from a man younger than 35 in good health.

The V and J genes are TRBV6-6 and TRBJ2-4; TRBD1 might be the D (6 bases). Trimming cost V 7 bases and J 8 bases, with 15 bases left between them. Germline lookup yields CDR1 MNHNY and CDR2 SVGAGI (reference sequence). The CDR3 is made up of 13 amino acids. CDR3 region: CASTWQGLDIQYF. Written as DNA, the CDR3 is TGTGCCAGCACCTGGCAGGGGTTGGACATTCAGTACTTC.

Concerning this clone itself: Other DNA variants within this sample encode the same CDR3. The chain uses TRBV5-6 and TRBJ2-7; D possibly corresponds to TRBD1 (6 bases). The length of the CDR3 is 13 residues. Per the germline V gene, CDR1 is SGHDT and CDR2 is YYEEEE. V lost 0 bases, J lost 2 bases, and 6 bases lay in between. The CDR3 sequence: CASSLDRAYEQYF. The CDR3 coding sequence is TGTGCCAGCAGCTTGGACAGGGCCTACGAGCAGTACTTC.

The chain is built from TRBV4-1 and TRBJ2-7; 12 nucleotides agree with TRBD2. CDR1 MGHRA and CDR2 YSYEKL come from the germline V gene. This CDR3 is built from 15 residues. J gave up 4 bases and V 4 bases, and 5 bases lay outside the gene matches. CDR3 loop: CASSLQLAGGYEQYF. The DNA of the CDR3 is TGCGCCAGCAGCCTCCAACTAGCGGGAGGATACGAGCAGTACTTC.

This clone was picked up one time. This rearrangement joins TRBV6-1 to TRBJ2-5, with a tentative D call TRBD2 (5 bases). The CDR3 extends over 15 amino acids. From germline, CDR1 is MNHNS and CDR2 SASEGT. V was shortened by 1 base and J by 4 bases, with 13 bases between the two germline ends. In DNA, the CDR3 is TGTGCCAGCAGTGAAGTATCACTAGGGCCAGAGACCCAGTACTTC. This encodes CASSEVSLGPETQYF.

About this clone: Other DNA variants within this sample encode the same CDR3. The gene calls are TRBV4-3 and TRBJ2-5; a weak D match, TRBD1 (6 bases). Trimming removed 0 bases from V and 5 bases from J, with 13 bases in between. Germline V gives CDR1 LGHNA, CDR2 YSLEER. The CDR3 runs 15 residues. CDR3 sequence: CASSQDRGQGETQYF. The CDR3 coding sequence is TGCGCCAGCAGCCAAGATCGGGGTCAGGGGGAGACCCAGTACTTC.

The V and J genes are TRBV27 and TRBJ1-6, with D possibly being TRBD1 (6 bases). The germline V gene encodes CDR1 MNHEY and CDR2 SMNVEV (reference sequence). The CDR3 has 13 amino acids. V lost 8 bases to trimming and J lost 10 bases, with 15 bases between them. CDR3 nucleotides: TGTGCCAGCGGGCCTCAGGGGTCGTCACCCCTCCACTTT. Translated, it gives CASGPQGSSPLHF.

This chain joins TRBV4-1 and TRBJ1-1; weak D call: TRBD1 (5 bases). There are 14 residues in the CDR3. Per the germline V gene, CDR1 is MGHRA and CDR2 is YSYEKL. The germline V and J ends were trimmed by 4 bases and 5 bases, with 14 bases remaining between them. CDR3 in amino acids: CASSPLGGDTEAFF. The CDR3 DNA reads TGCGCCAGCAGCCCCCTTGGGGGTGATACTGAAGCTTTCTTT.

The chain employs TRBV10-3 and TRBJ2-1; 10 nucleotides match TRBD2. The trim removed 6 bases at V and 3 bases at J, leaving 5 bases unmatched. CDR1 and CDR2 (germline): ENHRY, SYGVKD. The CDR3 consists of 15 residues. This CDR3 reads CAISQGLAVYNEQFF. The CDR3 DNA follows: TGTGCCATCAGCCAAGGACTAGCGGTCTACAATGAGCAGTTCTTC.

The chain carries TRBV2 and TRBJ2-1; D tentatively fits TRBD1 or TRBD2 (7 bases each). In germline, CDR1 is SNHLY, CDR2 FYNNEI. Deletions cut 3 bases from V and 7 bases from J, with 19 bases between. CDR3 length: 16 residues. CDR3 sequence reads: CASSDQGGALGNEQFF. CDR3 coding DNA: TGTGCCAGCAGTGATCAGGGGGGGGCTCTAGGGAATGAGCAGTTCTTC. The variable domain in full, with the rest retrieved from reference TRBV2 and TRBJ2-1, is EPEVTQTPSHQVTQMGQEVILRCVPISNHLYFYWYRQILGQKVEFLVSFYNNEISEKSEIFDDQFSVERPDGSNFTLKIRSTKLEDSAMYFCASSDQGGALGNEQFFGPGTRLTVL.

The V and J genes are TRBV4-1 and TRBJ2-7; no firm D call. V lost 0 bases and J lost 12, with 15 bases in between. CDR1 and CDR2 (germline): MGHRA, YSYEKL. There are 13 residues in the CDR3. This CDR3 is CASSQDSLPRRYF. CDR3 DNA sequence: TGCGCCAGCAGCCAAGATTCACTTCCCCGGCGGTACTTC.

This chain joins TRBV7-9 and TRBJ2-5; a weak D match, TRBD2 (6 bases). Looked up from germline, CDR1 is SEHNR and CDR2 is FQNEAQ (reference sequence). The V and J ends lost 2 bases and 1 base respectively, with 17 bases between them. The CDR3 extends over 17 amino acids. CDR3 coding DNA: TGTGCCAGCAGCTTACCAGCGGGCAATCTAGGCCAAGAGACCCAGTACTTC. Translated: CASSLPAGNLGQETQYF.

As for this clone: Different DNA sequences within this sample yield the same CDR3. This chain connects TRBV4-3 to TRBJ1-1, with 7 bases identical to TRBD1. This CDR3 has 15 residues. Germline lookup yields CDR1 LGHNA and CDR2 YSLEER. V was clipped by 0 bases and J by 0 bases; unmatched bases: 1. The CDR3 region is CASSQETGLNTEAFF. In nucleotides, the CDR3 is TGCGCCAGCAGCCAAGAGACAGGGCTGAACACTGAAGCTTTCTTT.

V usage is TRBV25-1 and J usage is TRBJ2-3; D uncertain. The CDR3 has 18 amino acids. Germline values: CDR1 MGHDK, CDR2 SYGVNS. Trimming pared 3 bases from V and 3 bases from J, leaving 22 bases between. The CDR3 loop reads CASSEVGRLGYWTDTQYF. The CDR3 DNA follows: TGTGCCAGCAGTGAGGTCGGTAGGTTGGGGTATTGGACAGATACGCAGTATTTT.

The chain has TRBV6-5 and TRBJ2-1; TRBD1 matches at 7 bases. Per germline, CDR1 MNHEY and CDR2 SVGAGI. The V segment lost 3 bases and the J segment 4 bases; nucleotides outside the gene matches: 6. The CDR3 is made up of 15 amino acids. Here the CDR3 DNA reads TGTGCCAGCAGTTATAAGGGGGCTATGTACAATGAGCAGTTCTTC. Its translation is CASSYKGAMYNEQFF.

In regard to this clone: The sample has other DNA sequences that encode this CDR3 too. The J gene is TRBJ2-7, the V gene TRBV25-1; no clear D. The V gene's germline CDR1 is MGHDK and CDR2 SYGVNS. V lost 4 bases to trimming and J lost 2 bases, with 3 bases between them. CDR3 length: 11 amino acids. The CDR3 here is CASSATYEQYF. CDR3 nucleotide sequence: TGTGCCAGCAGTGCCACCTACGAGCAGTACTTC.

The rearrangement joins TRBV13 to TRBJ2-1; D is ambiguous. This CDR3 spans 14 amino acids. Germline V CDR1 and CDR2: PRHDT, FYEKMQ (reference sequence). V was cut by 3 bases and J by 8 bases, with 14 bases left in between. The CDR3 here is CASSLSQASDEQFF. The DNA for the CDR3 is TGTGCCAGCAGCTTGTCGCAGGCCTCCGATGAGCAGTTCTTC.